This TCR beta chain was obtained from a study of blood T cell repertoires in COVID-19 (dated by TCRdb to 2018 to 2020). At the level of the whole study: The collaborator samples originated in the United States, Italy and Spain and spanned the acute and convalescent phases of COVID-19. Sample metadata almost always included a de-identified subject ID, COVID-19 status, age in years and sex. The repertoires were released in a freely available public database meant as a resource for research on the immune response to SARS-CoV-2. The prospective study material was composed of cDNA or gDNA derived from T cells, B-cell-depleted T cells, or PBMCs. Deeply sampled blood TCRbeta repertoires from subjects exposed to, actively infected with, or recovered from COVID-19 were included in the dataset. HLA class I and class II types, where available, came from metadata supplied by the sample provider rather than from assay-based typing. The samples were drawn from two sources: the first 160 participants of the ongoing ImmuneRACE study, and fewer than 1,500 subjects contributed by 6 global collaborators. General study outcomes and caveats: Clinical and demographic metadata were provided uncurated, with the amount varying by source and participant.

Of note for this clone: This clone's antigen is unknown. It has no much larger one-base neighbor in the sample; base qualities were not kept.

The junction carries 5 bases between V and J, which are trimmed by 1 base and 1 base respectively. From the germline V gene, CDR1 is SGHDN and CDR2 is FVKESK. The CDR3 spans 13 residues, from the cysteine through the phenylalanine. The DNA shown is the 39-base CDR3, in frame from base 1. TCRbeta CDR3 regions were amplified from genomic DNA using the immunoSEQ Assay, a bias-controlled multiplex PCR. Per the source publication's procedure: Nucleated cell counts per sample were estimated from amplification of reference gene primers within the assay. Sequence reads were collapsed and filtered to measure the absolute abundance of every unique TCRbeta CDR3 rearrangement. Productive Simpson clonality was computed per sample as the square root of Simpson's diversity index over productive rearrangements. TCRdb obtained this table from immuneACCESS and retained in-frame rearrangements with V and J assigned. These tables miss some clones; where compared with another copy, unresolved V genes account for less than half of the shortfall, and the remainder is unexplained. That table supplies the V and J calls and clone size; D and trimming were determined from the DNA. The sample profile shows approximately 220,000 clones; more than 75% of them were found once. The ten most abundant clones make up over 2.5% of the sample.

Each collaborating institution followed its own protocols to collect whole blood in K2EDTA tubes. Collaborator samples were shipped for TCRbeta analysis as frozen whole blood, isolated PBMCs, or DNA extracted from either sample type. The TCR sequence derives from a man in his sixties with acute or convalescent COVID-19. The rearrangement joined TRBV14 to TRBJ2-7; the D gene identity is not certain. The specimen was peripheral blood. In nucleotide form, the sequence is TGTGCCAGCAGCCAAGTCGGGTCCTACGAGCAGTACTTC. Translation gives CASSQVGSYEQYF. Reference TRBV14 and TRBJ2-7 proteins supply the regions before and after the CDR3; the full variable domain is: EAGVTQFPSHSVIEKGQTVTLRCDPISGHDNLYWYRRVMGKEIKFLLHFVKESKQDESGMPNNRFLAERTGGTYSTLKVQPAELEDSGVYFCASSQVGSYEQYFGPGTRLTVT.